What follows is one TCR beta chain and its context. The data originate from a study of T cell responses to AZD1222 COVID-19 vaccine. This CDR3 is built from 13 residues. Germline values: CDR1 GTSNPN, CDR2 SVGIG (reference sequence). V lost 3 bases to trimming and J lost 9 bases; unmatched junction nucleotides: 5. Assay used: immunoSEQ multiplex PCR; TCRdb lists only in-frame clones, some missing. The table has more than 150,000 clones, 87% seen once. The sequence came from an adult in good health. The rearrangement links TRBV30 to TRBJ1-6; TRBD1 aligns across 7 bases. Sequencing used peripheral blood, obtained on day 0 of MenACWY control vaccination. The CDR3 protein is CAWRRGQTSPLHF. The CDR3 DNA reads as TGTGCCTGGAGAAGGGGACAGACTTCACCCCTCCACTTT.